This passage covers 21 T cell receptor beta chains from one sample sequenced in a study of identical twins. TCRdb itself ran the 5' RACE reads through MiXCR, one entry per CDR3 protein. Of approximately 690,000 distinct CDR3 sequences in the sample, over 5% were seen once. Sequences were obtained from naive T cells sorted from blood. These receptors were obtained from a young man in good health.

The chain links TRBV11-1 to TRBJ2-7; 7 positions match TRBD2. Germline CDR1 SGHAT, CDR2 FQDESV (reference sequence). V was pared by 5 bases and J by 7 bases, with 17 bases of the junction left unmatched. This CDR3 is 16 amino acids long. The CDR3: CASSLPGGGRTGEQYF. In DNA, the CDR3 is TGTGCCAGCAGCCTCCCAGGTGGCGGGAGAACGGGTGAGCAGTACTTC.

This clonotype was seen many times. At one boundary the junction diverges from the germline segment, which might be a read error. V gene TRBV6-2 or TRBV6-3 combines with J gene TRBJ2-3; maybe TRBD1 (5 bases). The CDR3 runs 14 residues. Germline assignment: CDR1 MNHEY and CDR2 SVGEGT. CDR3 sequence (DNA): TGTGCCAGCAGGACATGGGGCAGCAGAGATACGCAGTATTTT. It yields the protein CASRTWGSRDTQYF.

This clonotype has at least ten counts. The chain uses TRBV5-5 and TRBJ2-1; TRBD2 might be the D (5 bases). The V gene lost 2 bases and the J gene lost 8 bases, with 17 bases spanning the gap. The CDR3 totals 15 residues. Germline CDR1 and CDR2: SGHKS and YYEKEE (reference sequence). The CDR3 DNA follows: TGTGCCAGCAGCTTCATGTGGTTCATCGGGGATGAGCAGTTCTTC. This translates into CASSFMWFIGDEQFF.

This clonotype was observed at least ten times. The chain employs TRBV6-5 and TRBJ2-7; the match to TRBD1 covers 9 bases. The CDR3 contains 15 residues. Germline CDR1 MNHEY, CDR2 SVGAGI. V shed 0 bases and J 6 bases; nucleotides not matched to a gene: 6. Here the CDR3 DNA reads TGTGCCAGCAGTTACTCTTGGGGACAGGGAATCGAGCAGTACTTC. This translates into CASSYSWGQGIEQYF.

This clonotype has more than one count but fewer than ten. The rearrangement links TRBV7-9 to TRBJ2-7, with D possibly matching TRBD2 (7 bases). The CDR3 sequence is 16 residues long. The V end was cut by 5 bases, the J end by 1 base, with 18 bases between. Germline V gene sequence: CDR1 SEHNR, CDR2 FQNEAQ (reference sequence). CDR3 sequence: CASSHLGGGPSYEQYF. CDR3 nucleotides: TGTGCCAGCAGCCACCTAGGGGGAGGGCCGTCCTACGAGCAGTACTTC. The full variable domain, completed using reference TRBV7-9 and TRBJ2-7, is DTGVSQNPRHKITKRGQNVTFRCDPISEHNRLYWYRQTLGQGPEFLTYFQNEAQLEKSRLLSDRFSAERPKGSFSTLEIQRTEQGDSAMYLCASSHLGGGPSYEQYFGPGTRLTVT.

CDR3 protein: CASSRQDGHSGNTIYF. Here the CDR3 DNA reads TGTGCCAGCAGCCGACAGGACGGACACTCTGGAAACACCATATATTTT. The rearrangement links TRBV3-1 to TRBJ1-3, with D perhaps TRBD1 (6 bases). V was shortened by 4 bases and J by 0 bases, with 13 bases between the two germline ends. Per the germline V gene, CDR1 is LGHDT and CDR2 is YNNKEL (reference sequence). The CDR3 consists of 16 residues. The whole variable domain, remainder taken from reference TRBV3-1 and TRBJ1-3, is DTAVSQTPKYLVTQMGNDKSIKCEQNLGHDTMYWYKQDSKKFLKIMFSYNNKELIINETVPNRFSPKSPDKAHLNLHINSLELGDSAVYFCASSRQDGHSGNTIYFGEGSWLTVV.

This clonotype was recorded at least ten times. The genes are TRBV5-6 and TRBJ2-3, with unresolved D. V was clipped by 3 bases and J by 2 bases, with 10 bases between them. Germline lookup yields CDR1 SGHDT and CDR2 YYEEEE. This CDR3 is built from 14 residues. For the CDR3, the DNA is TGTGCCAGCAGCTATAGGCGTCTCACAGATACGCAGTATTTT. Protein sequence: CASSYRRLTDTQYF.

The table lists this clonotype with many counts. This chain joins TRBV4-3 and TRBJ2-3; 7 nucleotides align to TRBD1. The CDR3 extends over 17 amino acids. Germline V gene data show CDR1 as LGHNA and CDR2 as YSLEER. Losses at the gene ends were 0 bases for V and 1 base for J; bases not matched to a gene: 7. The CDR3 nucleotides are TGCGCCAGCAGCCAAGAGTACGACAGGGCTCGCACAGATACGCAGTATTTT. Protein sequence: CASSQEYDRARTDTQYF.

This clonotype was counted many times. The chain recombines TRBV27 with TRBJ2-1; D unresolved. Germline V gives CDR1 MNHEY, CDR2 SMNVEV (reference sequence). This CDR3 contains 13 residues. The ends were cut back, 6 bases at V and 4 bases at J, with 10 bases in the middle. The CDR3 sequence is CASRTLRYNEQFF. CDR3 sequence (DNA): TGTGCCAGCAGGACACTAAGATACAATGAGCAGTTCTTC.

This clonotype occurred a few times. This chain joins TRBV3-1 and TRBJ2-7; 12 bases match TRBD2. The J segment lost 6 bases and the V segment lost 3 bases, leaving 9 bases of the junction unmatched. Germline-derived CDR1 and CDR2 are LGHDT and YNNKEL (reference sequence). This CDR3 spans 16 amino acids. Here the CDR3 reads CASSQGSLAGGREQYF. DNA of the CDR3: TGTGCCAGCAGCCAGGGATCACTAGCGGGAGGTCGCGAGCAGTACTTC.

This clonotype was counted a few times. The chain is built from TRBV20-1 and TRBJ2-5; 9 positions agree with TRBD1. The CDR3 consists of 14 residues. Germline V gene sequence: CDR1 DFQATT, CDR2 SNEGSKA (reference sequence). After removal of 1 base from V and 4 bases from J, the junction contained 4 bases not matched to a gene. The CDR3 region has the DNA TGCAGTGCTAGAGTCCACAGGGGGCGAGAGACCCAGTACTTC. This encodes CSARVHRGRETQYF.

The V and J genes are TRBV5-1 and TRBJ1-5; D not certain. The germline CDR1 and CDR2 sequences are SGHRS and YFSETQ. CDR3 length: 14 amino acids. The ends were cut back, 0 bases at V and 7 bases at J, with 11 bases in the middle. CDR3 nucleotide sequence: TGCGCCAGCAGCTTGGAACCGCTTGGGCAGCCCCAGCATTTT. Its translation is CASSLEPLGQPQHF.

This clonotype was observed a few times. The rearrangement uses TRBV20-1 and TRBJ2-5; possible D gene TRBD2, 6 bases. This CDR3 comprises 15 residues. CDR1 and CDR2 from the germline V gene are DFQATT and SNEGSKA (reference sequence). V shed 3 bases and J shed 5 bases, with 19 bases lying between them. CDR3 bases: TGCAGTGCTAGCCGCGAACCGGGACTCAGGGAGACCCAGTACTTC. Residues: CSASREPGLRETQYF.

The chain couples TRBV6-2 or TRBV6-3 to TRBJ2-7; 7 bases map to TRBD2. The V gene end was trimmed by 5 bases and the J gene end by 6 bases; junction bases not matched to a gene: 16. Looked up from germline, CDR1 is MNHEY and CDR2 is SVGEGT. The CDR3 runs to 16 residues. The CDR3 is CASSRLALSSGGEQYF. Written as DNA, the CDR3 is TGTGCCAGCAGTCGACTAGCCCTAAGTTCGGGAGGCGAGCAGTACTTC.

This clonotype was counted many times. V and J are TRBV12-3 or TRBV12-4 and TRBJ2-1, with 7 positions matching TRBD2. The CDR3 is made up of 13 amino acids. J was trimmed by 6 bases and V by 7 bases; bases with no gene match: 6. CDR3 in amino acids: CASIGGEGNEQFF. CDR3 nucleotides: TGTGCCAGCATTGGAGGGGAGGGCAATGAGCAGTTCTTC.

The rearrangement links TRBV7-2 to TRBJ2-3; D is perhaps TRBD1 (6 bases). V lost 0 bases to trimming and J lost 5 bases, with 9 bases between them. The CDR3 has 14 amino acids. Germline CDR1 is SGHTA and CDR2 is FQGNSA. This CDR3 is CASSLAQGIDTQYF. The CDR3, as DNA: TGTGCCAGCAGCTTAGCACAGGGAATAGATACGCAGTATTTT.

This rearrangement joins TRBV27 to TRBJ2-5; D call uncertain. Germline V CDR1 and CDR2: MNHEY, SMNVEV (reference sequence). The CDR3 is 15 amino acids. Trimming stripped 3 bases from V and 1 base from J, with 12 bases between. CDR3 bases: TGTGCCAGCAGTTTTACCCCAGGCCGCCAAGAGACCCAGTACTTC. Translation: CASSFTPGRQETQYF.

This clonotype was detected ten times or more. The chain uses TRBV7-7 and TRBJ2-3; no firm D call. This CDR3 is 12 amino acids long. Trimming cost V 5 bases and J 4 bases, with 7 bases left between them. CDR1 and CDR2 (germline): SSHAT, FNYEAQ (reference sequence). CDR3 sequence: CASSHDSDTQYF. The CDR3, as DNA: TGTGCCAGCAGCCACGATTCAGATACGCAGTATTTT. Based on the CDR3 plus reference TRBV7-7 and TRBJ2-3, the full variable domain is GAGVSQSPRYKVTKRGQDVTLRCDPISSHATLYWYQQALGQGPEFLTYFNYEAQPDKSGLPSDRFSAERPEGSISTLTIQRTEQRDSAMYRCASSHDSDTQYFGPGTRLTVL.

At least ten counts were recorded for this clonotype. The gene calls are TRBV5-1 and TRBJ2-1, with TRBD1 identical over 9 bases. The CDR3 is made up of 15 amino acids. Germline loops: CDR1 SGHRS, CDR2 YFSETQ. V gave up 0 bases and J gave up 8 bases; unmatched junction bases: 6. The CDR3 DNA reads TGCGCCAGCAGCTTGGCAGGGACAGGGAGCGATGAGCAGTTCTTC. It is translated as CASSLAGTGSDEQFF.

This clonotype was found many times. The J gene is TRBJ2-1, the V gene TRBV12-3 or TRBV12-4, with 7 bases identical to TRBD2. With 6 bases clipped from V and 0 bases from J, the junction kept 5 bases outside the gene matches. The CDR3 spans 15 residues. The CDR3 bases are TGTGCCAGCAGCTTGCGGGGGAGCTCCTACAATGAGCAGTTCTTC. It encodes CASSLRGSSYNEQFF.

On this clonotype itself: The CDR3 end shows no conserved phenylalanine or tryptophan, and so a read error is likely. The CDR3 DNA sequence: TGTGCCTGGATCGGCAGTCAAATAGAAGCTTTCATT. Protein sequence: CAWIGSQIEAFI. This chain joins TRBV30 and TRBJ1-1; D call uncertain. Deletions cut 4 bases from V and 8 bases from J, with 14 bases between. Germline CDR1 reads GTSNPN; CDR2 reads SVGIG (reference sequence). The CDR3 loop spans 12 amino acids.